The clone carrying this T cell receptor beta chain occurred many times. Its cognate antigen is unknown. The data stem from a study of T cell repertoires in cytomegalovirus infection. Turning to the study itself: Indicated by public TCR beta signatures were CMV infection and matching HLA type.

Using its own MiXCR run on the reads, TCRdb lists one record per CDR3 protein. The sample contains approximately 100,000 distinct CDR3 sequences, around 28% of which appear only once. Points from the study as a whole: Dominating the ex vivo response were TCR beta clonotypes that were CMV-specific and HLA-C-restricted.

CDR3 size: 15 residues. Unmatched junction bases numbered 4, after V lost 0 bases and J lost 3 bases. The sequence derives from a human donor in good health (CMV status not recorded). Some clones in this sample may be carry-over from other donors' samples. The starting material was CD8+ T cells from cultured PBMCs, obtained from culture after CMV antigen stimulation. This chain joins TRBV12-3 or TRBV12-4 and TRBJ1-1, with TRBD1 identical over 7 bases. The CDR3: CASSLALTGYTEAFF. CDR3 coding DNA: TGTGCCAGCAGTTTAGCGTTGACAGGGTACACTGAAGCTTTCTTT.